This T cell receptor beta chain comes out of a study of T cells in Graves' hyperthyroidism and ophthalmopathy. Whole-study context: The blood sample was taken at first diagnosis, before treatment began. Whole-study findings and limits: With a median lead of roughly 6.2 months before onset, the model predicted ophthalmopathy.

TCR beta CDR3 region amplification was performed from RNA transcripts. HTBI primers were used for first-round RT-PCR of the TCR CDR3. From the multiplex PCR reads, TCRdb called clonotypes with MiXCR, one entry per CDR3 protein. The sample yields roughly 280,000 distinct CDR3 sequences, 17% seen once. This clonotype showed up many times. Its antigen is as yet unknown. Germline lookup yields CDR1 MDHEN and CDR2 SYDVKM. V was cut by 3 bases and J by 8 bases, with 10 bases left in between. CDR3 size: 12 residues. The rearrangement uses TRBV28 and TRBJ1-2; possible D gene TRBD1, 5 bases. The sequence was collected from a woman between 55 and 75 years old with Graves' ophthalmopathy. Sequenced sample: blood. The CDR3 loop reads CASSLAGDGYTF. DNA for the CDR3: TGTGCCAGCAGTTTGGCTGGGGACGGCTACACCTTC.